These T cell receptor beta chains were read from a single sample in a study of blood T cell repertoires in COVID-19. Only in-frame clones appear in the TCRdb table, and some are missing; sequencing was by immunoSEQ multiplex PCR. The table has roughly 120,000 clones, about 93% seen once. Sequenced input: peripheral blood. These receptors were taken from a man in his fifties with COVID-19, enrolled during active disease. The CDR3 runs from the conserved cysteine through the conserved F or W. A D gene is named only where the DNA matches it firmly. Clone sizes are given selectively: once, few, many, or a class where the clone is expanded.

clone size: -
D gene: TRBD1
J gene: TRBJ2-2
V gene: TRBV5-1
CDR3 DNA: TGCGCCAGCAGCTCGGGACAGGACACCGGGGAGCTGTTTTTT
CDR3 protein: CASSSGQDTGELFF

clone size: -
D gene: TRBD2
J gene: TRBJ2-1
V gene: TRBV7-3
CDR3 DNA: TGTGCCAGCAGCTTGTCTAGCGGGGGTTTCTACAATGAGCAGTTCTTC
CDR3 protein: CASSLSSGGFYNEQFF

clone size: -
D gene: TRBD1
J gene: TRBJ1-2
V gene: TRBV5-6
CDR3 DNA: TGTGCCAGCAGCGAGGACAGGGGAGACTATGGCTACACCTTC
CDR3 protein: CASSEDRGDYGYTF

clone size: -
D gene: TRBD1
J gene: TRBJ1-3
V gene: TRBV18
CDR3 DNA: TGTGCCAGCTCGCCTGACAGGGGCTCTGGAAACACCATATATTTT
CDR3 protein: CASSPDRGSGNTIYF

clone size: -
D gene: TRBD2
J gene: TRBJ2-1
V gene: TRBV5-1
CDR3 DNA: TGCGCCAGCAGCGTTAGACCGGGACTAGCGGGAGATGAGCAGTTCTTC
CDR3 protein: CASSVRPGLAGDEQFF

clone size: once
D gene: -
J gene: TRBJ2-1
V gene: TRBV7-9
CDR3 DNA: TGTGCCAGCAGCTTAGGTGCTGGGGGGAATGAGCAGTTCTTC
CDR3 protein: CASSLGAGGNEQFF

clone size: -
D gene: TRBD2
J gene: TRBJ2-1
V gene: TRBV5-1
CDR3 DNA: TGCGCCAGCAGCTTTGGACTAGCGGGGGCCTACAATGAGCAGTTCTTC
CDR3 protein: CASSFGLAGAYNEQFF

clone size: -
D gene: TRBD2
J gene: TRBJ2-1
V gene: TRBV9
CDR3 DNA: TGTGCCAGCAGCGTAGAGCCAGCGGGAGGTCGGTATGAGCAGTTCTTC
CDR3 protein: CASSVEPAGGRYEQFF

clone size: -
D gene: TRBD2
J gene: TRBJ2-1
V gene: TRBV28
CDR3 DNA: TGTGCCAGCAGTAGCGGGAGGGCCAATGAGCAGTTCTTC
CDR3 protein: CASSSGRANEQFF

clone size: -
D gene: -
J gene: TRBJ2-5
V gene: TRBV28
CDR3 DNA: TGTGCCAGCAGTTTAGGACAGACTCAAGAGACCCAGTACTTC
CDR3 protein: CASSLGQTQETQYF

clone size: -
D gene: -
J gene: TRBJ1-4
V gene: TRBV5-1
CDR3 DNA: TGCGCCAGCAGCGAAGAAGGGGGATATGAAAAACTGTTTTTT
CDR3 protein: CASSEEGGYEKLFF

clone size: -
D gene: TRBD1
J gene: TRBJ1-2
V gene: TRBV10-3
CDR3 DNA: TGTGCCATCAGAAAGACAGGGGGCGACTATGGCTACACCTTC
CDR3 protein: CAIRKTGGDYGYTF

clone size: -
D gene: TRBD1
J gene: TRBJ2-2
V gene: TRBV30
CDR3 DNA: TGTGCCTGGAGGGCCGCAGGGGGCCCGGCCGGGGAGCTGTTTTTT
CDR3 protein: CAWRAAGGPAGELFF

clone size: -
D gene: TRBD1
J gene: TRBJ2-1
V gene: TRBV9
CDR3 DNA: TGTGCCAGCAGCGGAACAACAGGGGGCGGATACAATGAGCAGTTCTTC
CDR3 protein: CASSGTTGGGYNEQFF

clone size: -
D gene: TRBD2
J gene: TRBJ2-4
V gene: TRBV28
CDR3 DNA: TGTGCCAGCAGCTCTGCGGGGGGCCCGCACATTCAGTACTTC
CDR3 protein: CASSSAGGPHIQYF

clone size: -
D gene: -
J gene: TRBJ2-1
V gene: TRBV7-9
CDR3 DNA: TGTGCCAGCAGGGAAGGGGGGAGGGTCTACAATGAGCAGTTCTTC
CDR3 protein: CASREGGRVYNEQFF

clone size: -
D gene: TRBD2
J gene: TRBJ2-7
V gene: TRBV3-1/TRBV3-2
CDR3 DNA: TGTGCCAGCAGTCCCACCGGGACTAGTTTTTTCTCCGAGCAGTACTTC
CDR3 protein: CASSPTGTSFFSEQYF

clone size: -
D gene: -
J gene: TRBJ2-2
V gene: TRBV5-1
CDR3 DNA: TGCGCCAGCAGCTTGGCCGGGCAGGGGCACGGGGAGCTGTTTTTT
CDR3 protein: CASSLAGQGHGELFF

clone size: -
D gene: -
J gene: TRBJ2-3
V gene: TRBV9
CDR3 DNA: TGTGCCAGCAGCGTAGGCCAGGGTACCACAGATACGCAGTATTTT
CDR3 protein: CASSVGQGTTDTQYF

clone size: once
D gene: TRBD1
J gene: TRBJ1-4
V gene: TRBV30
CDR3 DNA: TGTGCCTGGAGTGCTTTAAGATCGGGACAGGGGCTCGAAAAACTGTTTTTT
CDR3 protein: CAWSALRSGQGLEKLFF

clone size: once
D gene: -
J gene: TRBJ2-5
V gene: TRBV5-1
CDR3 DNA: TGCGCCAGCAGCTTGGGCTTCGGGGATATAGTGGAGACCCAGTACTTC
CDR3 protein: CASSLGFGDIVETQYF

clone size: -
D gene: -
J gene: TRBJ2-3
V gene: TRBV25-1
CDR3 DNA: TGTGCCAGCCCCGCCCCGGTAGATACGCAGTATTTT
CDR3 protein: CASPAPVDTQYF

clone size: -
D gene: TRBD1
J gene: TRBJ2-2
V gene: TRBV24-1
CDR3 DNA: TGTGCCACCGATACCGGGACAGGGGGGACCGGGGAGCTGTTTTTT
CDR3 protein: CATDTGTGGTGELFF

clone size: -
D gene: TRBD1
J gene: TRBJ2-1
V gene: TRBV28
CDR3 DNA: TGTGCCAGCAGGACCTTGGGACAGGGGTACTTCTTC
CDR3 protein: CASRTLGQGYFF

clone size: -
D gene: TRBD1
J gene: TRBJ1-1
V gene: TRBV11-2
CDR3 DNA: TGTGCCAGCAGCGGTGGTACAGGGGGCACTGAAGCTTTCTTT
CDR3 protein: CASSGGTGGTEAFF

clone size: few
D gene: TRBD2
J gene: TRBJ2-3
V gene: TRBV6-2/TRBV6-3
CDR3 DNA: TGTGCCAGCAGTTACAAACTAGCGGGAGTAGTTCCGGTTGATACGCAGTATTTT
CDR3 protein: CASSYKLAGVVPVDTQYF

clone size: once
D gene: TRBD2
J gene: TRBJ2-1
V gene: TRBV5-1
CDR3 DNA: TGCGCCAGCAGCTCCGGACTAGCGGGAGGGCCGAATGAGCAGTTCTTC
CDR3 protein: CASSSGLAGGPNEQFF

clone size: -
D gene: TRBD2
J gene: TRBJ2-1
V gene: TRBV5-1
CDR3 DNA: TGCGCCAGCAAAGGTCGGGACTACGGGAATTACAATGAGCAGTTCTTC
CDR3 protein: CASKGRDYGNYNEQFF

clone size: once
D gene: TRBD2
J gene: TRBJ2-5
V gene: TRBV27
CDR3 DNA: TGTGCCAGCAGTTTTACGATGACTAGCATGGGGACCCAGTACTTC
CDR3 protein: CASSFTMTSMGTQYF

clone size: -
D gene: -
J gene: TRBJ1-3
V gene: TRBV28
CDR3 DNA: TGTGCCAGCAGTATCCCAGGAAACACCATATATTTT
CDR3 protein: CASSIPGNTIYF

clone size: -
D gene: -
J gene: TRBJ1-2
V gene: TRBV29-1
CDR3 DNA: TGCAGCGTTGCGGGGGATTCTAACTATGGCTACACCTTC
CDR3 protein: CSVAGDSNYGYTF